Below, 21 T cell receptor beta chains from the same sample are listed, as sequenced in a study of cytomegalovirus exposure and HLA in healthy donors (dated by TCRdb to 2017 to 2019). The method behind the library was the immunoSEQ multiplex PCR assay. The clones in this table, taken by TCRdb from immuneACCESS, are in-frame only. Not every clone is retained; where verified, under half of the shortfall comes from an unresolved V gene, and the cause of the rest is unknown. Within this sample are some 79,000 clones, with about 93% of them counted one time only. Roughly 3.2% of the sample rests with the top ten. Sequenced input: PBMCs. The origin of the receptors is a woman younger than 30 in good health and CMV-seropositive.

The chain links TRBV7-9 to TRBJ1-2; 8 bases match TRBD1. Germline CDR1 reads SEHNR; CDR2 reads FQNEAQ (reference sequence). The CDR3 consists of 14 residues. V lost 4 bases and J lost 5; bases outside the gene matches: 6. CDR3 protein: CASSYGQGPYGYTF. Here the CDR3 DNA reads TGTGCCAGCAGCTACGGACAGGGACCGTATGGCTACACCTTC.

This clone appeared once. The V call is TRBV2, the J call TRBJ1-2; unclear D gene. Germline V lookup: CDR1 SNHLY, CDR2 FYNNEI. Trimming removed 8 bases at V and 0 bases at J, with 16 bases between. The CDR3 consists of 15 residues. This CDR3 is CASRQTLASNYGYTF. The CDR3 DNA follows: TGTGCCAGCCGTCAGACACTTGCCTCTAACTATGGCTACACCTTC.

This chain links TRBV6-1 with TRBJ2-2; a possible D gene is TRBD2 (5 bases). Germline loops: CDR1 MNHNS, CDR2 SASEGT. The CDR3 is 15 amino acids. V shed 2 bases and J shed 0 bases, with 7 bases lying between them. In DNA, the CDR3 is TGTGCCAGCAGTGAACCGGGGACGAACACCGGGGAGCTGTTTTTT. Translating it yields CASSEPGTNTGELFF.

This clone was recorded only once. This chain uses TRBV19 with TRBJ2-1; 13 nucleotides align to TRBD2. The junction had 2 bases not matched to a gene; V was cut back by 3 bases and J by 6 bases. Germline CDR1 and CDR2: LNHDA and SQIVND (reference sequence). This CDR3 spans 15 amino acids. CDR3 nucleotide sequence: TGTGCCAGTAGTATGAGGACTAGCGGGAGCAATGAGCAGTTCTTC. It codes for CASSMRTSGSNEQFF. The full variable domain, completed using reference TRBV19 and TRBJ2-1, is DGGITQSPKYLFRKEGQNVTLSCEQNLNHDAMYWYRQDPGQGLRLIYYSQIVNDFQKGDIAEGYSVSREKKESFPLTVTSAQKNPTAFYLCASSMRTSGSNEQFFGPGTRLTVL.

This chain links TRBV6-5 with TRBJ1-6; 8 bases map to TRBD1. This CDR3 region has 14 residues. J was trimmed by 14 bases and V by 3 bases; bases with no gene match: 9. Per germline, CDR1 MNHEY and CDR2 SVGAGI. Here the CDR3 reads CASSYYRGGATLHF. CDR3 bases: TGTGCCAGCAGTTATTACAGGGGGGGGGCGACCCTCCACTTT.

J is TRBJ1-1 and V is TRBV7-8, with 10 bases lining up with TRBD1. The CDR3 loop spans 18 amino acids. The V and J ends lost 1 base and 1 base, in that order; junction bases with no gene match: 9. Germline V gene data show CDR1 as SGHVS and CDR2 as FQNEAQ. The CDR3 sequence: CASSLVYETGGTNTEAFF. For the CDR3, the DNA is TGTGCCAGCAGCTTAGTCTATGAGACAGGGGGCACGAACACTGAAGCTTTCTTT.

The chain joins TRBV4-1 to TRBJ1-4, with 9 bases fitting TRBD1. From germline, CDR1 is MGHRA and CDR2 YSYEKL. The ends lost 1 base at V and 4 bases at J; junction bases unmatched: 7. The CDR3 loop spans 17 amino acids. CDR3 sequence (DNA): TGCGCCAGCAGCCAAGCGGGACAGGGCGGGAATAATGAAAAACTGTTTTTT. This encodes CASSQAGQGGNNEKLFF.

This chain joins TRBV27 and TRBJ2-2, with TRBD2 identical over 7 bases. V was clipped by 4 bases and J by 0 bases; unmatched bases: 17. This CDR3 region has 20 residues. CDR1 and CDR2 from the germline V gene are MNHEY and SMNVEV (reference sequence). The CDR3: CASSSPPRAGVYANTGELFF. The CDR3 DNA is TGTGCCAGCAGTTCCCCCCCAAGGGCGGGAGTCTACGCGAACACCGGGGAGCTGTTTTTT.

The CDR3 region is CASSSTSVRSANEQYF. CDR3 sequence (DNA): TGTGCCAGCAGCTCGACTAGCGTGAGGAGTGCGAACGAGCAGTACTTC. V usage is TRBV5-4 and J usage is TRBJ2-7, with 8 nucleotides matching TRBD2. Germline CDR1 and CDR2: SGHNT and YYREEE (reference sequence). The ends lost 3 bases at V and 5 bases at J; junction bases unmatched: 13. This CDR3 comprises 16 residues. Supplemented by reference TRBV5-4 and TRBJ2-7, the full variable domain reads ETGVTQSPTHLIKTRGQQVTLRCSSQSGHNTVSWYQQALGQGPQFIFQYYREEENGRGNFPPRFSGLQFPNYSSELNVNALELDDSALYLCASSSTSVRSANEQYFGPGTRLTVT.

V is TRBV19 and J is TRBJ1-5, with 9 bases matching TRBD1. Per germline, CDR1 LNHDA and CDR2 SQIVND (reference sequence). This CDR3 has 15 residues. V dropped 4 bases and J dropped 3; count of bases not matched to a gene: 4. The CDR3 protein is CASSTDRGPNQPQHF. The CDR3 nucleotides are TGTGCCAGTAGTACGGACAGGGGCCCCAATCAGCCCCAGCATTTT.

The V and J genes are TRBV5-1 and TRBJ1-1; the match to TRBD1 covers 10 bases. The CDR3 sequence is 16 residues long. Germline V gene sequence: CDR1 SGHRS, CDR2 YFSETQ. V lost 0 bases and J lost 4; bases outside the gene matches: 6. The CDR3 protein is CASSLGQGALGTEAFF. In DNA form, the CDR3 reads TGCGCCAGCAGCTTGGGACAGGGGGCCCTAGGCACTGAAGCTTTCTTT.

This clone was seen only once. V is TRBV28 and J is TRBJ2-7; TRBD1 matches 9 bases. Germline V gene sequence: CDR1 MDHEN, CDR2 SYDVKM. The V segment lost 5 bases and the J segment 3 bases; nucleotides outside the gene matches: 14. The CDR3 contains 17 residues. The CDR3 DNA sequence: TGTGCCAGCAGTCTCCCGGGACAGGGCAGTCTTCTCTACGAGCAGTACTTC. Translating it yields CASSLPGQGSLLYEQYF. Looking up the rest from reference TRBV28 and TRBJ2-7 gives the full variable domain: DVKVTQSSRYLVKRTGEKVFLECVQDMDHENMFWYRQDPGLGLRLIYFSYDVKMKEKGDIPEGYSVSREKKERFSLILESASTNQTSMYLCASSLPGQGSLLYEQYFGPGTRLTVT.

The chain employs TRBV5-1 and TRBJ2-1; D is perhaps TRBD1 (5 bases). V dropped 5 bases and J dropped 9 bases, with 12 bases sitting between them. Germline loops: CDR1 SGHRS, CDR2 YFSETQ. The CDR3 extends over 12 amino acids. In DNA form, the CDR3 reads TGCGCCAGCAGACCCCAGGGTAGTGAGCAGTTCTTC. Its translation: CASRPQGSEQFF.

V gene TRBV5-4 combines with J gene TRBJ1-2, with D hard to call. Germline CDR1 and CDR2: SGHNT and YYREEE (reference sequence). This CDR3 spans 14 amino acids. Trimming pared 0 bases from V and 0 bases from J, leaving 6 bases between. CDR3 sequence (DNA): TGTGCCAGCAGCTTGGACAGAACTAACTATGGCTACACCTTC. It yields the protein CASSLDRTNYGYTF.

The V and J genes are TRBV5-1 and TRBJ1-4; D might be TRBD1 (5 bases). CDR3 length equals 14 residues. The ends were cut back, 1 base at V and 6 bases at J, with 10 bases in the middle. CDR1 SGHRS and CDR2 YFSETQ come from the germline V gene. The CDR3 is CASSLLTEDEKLFF. The CDR3 coding sequence is TGCGCCAGCAGCTTGCTGACAGAGGATGAAAAACTGTTTTTT.

V is TRBV5-1 and J is TRBJ1-1, with D maybe TRBD1 (6 bases). Germline CDR1 SGHRS, CDR2 YFSETQ. The ends were cut back, 0 bases at V and 4 bases at J, with 10 bases in the middle. CDR3 size: 14 residues. In nucleotides, the CDR3 is TGCGCCAGCAGCTTGGAGGCAGGGGTCACTGAAGCTTTCTTT. Translation: CASSLEAGVTEAFF.

The chain recombines TRBV7-2 with TRBJ1-2; 7 nucleotides line up with TRBD1. From germline, CDR1 is SGHTA and CDR2 FQGNSA. This CDR3 is 13 amino acids long. Trimming removed 5 bases from V and 3 bases from J; junction bases left unmatched: 3. CDR3 residues: CASSPDRDYGYTF. Here the CDR3 DNA reads TGTGCCAGCAGCCCCGACAGGGACTATGGCTACACCTTC.

The rearrangement links TRBV6-5 to TRBJ2-7, with 8 positions matching TRBD1. CDR3 length equals 15 residues. The V gene end was trimmed by 2 bases and the J gene end by 7 bases; junction bases not matched to a gene: 10. The germline V gene has CDR1 MNHEY and CDR2 SVGAGI. In DNA, the CDR3 is TGTGCCAGCAGTTACGTCGGGACAGGTACTTTGGAGCAGTACTTC. It yields the protein CASSYVGTGTLEQYF.

This clone was detected a few times. The chain combines TRBV2 with TRBJ2-4, with 9 bases identical to TRBD2. The V and J ends lost 6 bases and 3 bases, in that order; junction bases with no gene match: 6. The length of the CDR3 is 15 residues. CDR1 and CDR2 from the germline V gene are SNHLY and FYNNEI. The chain's CDR3 is CASRLASGIKNIQYF. The CDR3 coding sequence is TGTGCCAGCAGGTTGGCTAGCGGGATCAAAAACATTCAGTACTTC.

This clone was seen once. The CDR3 region is CASSPTTGGVETQYF. The CDR3 nucleotides are TGTGCCAGCAGTCCTACCACAGGGGGCGTTGAGACCCAGTACTTC. The chain couples TRBV2 to TRBJ2-5; 9 positions match TRBD1. This CDR3 is 15 amino acids long. Germline loops: CDR1 SNHLY, CDR2 FYNNEI. J lost 5 bases, V lost 5 bases, and 9 bases had no gene match. Full variable domain (outside the CDR3, taken from reference TRBV2 and TRBJ2-5): EPEVTQTPSHQVTQMGQEVILRCVPISNHLYFYWYRQILGQKVEFLVSFYNNEISEKSEIFDDQFSVERPDGSNFTLKIRSTKLEDSAMYFCASSPTTGGVETQYFGPGTRLLVL.

This rearrangement joins TRBV9 to TRBJ2-2; D gene uncertain. The CDR3 totals 14 residues. CDR1 is SGDLS and CDR2 is YYNGEE in the germline V gene. Trimming pared 0 bases from V and 5 bases from J, leaving 8 bases between. CDR3 DNA: TGTGCCAGCAGCGTAGGTCGGGTTACCGGGGAGCTGTTTTTT. Translation: CASSVGRVTGELFF.